The 15 T cell receptor beta chains in this list originate from one sample, sequenced in a study of identical twins. TCRdb used MiXCR to reprocess the 5' RACE reads, holding one entry per CDR3 protein. The repertoire holds nearly 900,000 distinct CDR3 sequences, with 9% to 15% as singletons. These data were also filed under a second study, of yellow fever vaccine responses in identical twins.

Sequencing was carried out using PBMCs. These receptors originate from a woman younger than 35 in good health.

The V call is TRBV19, the J call TRBJ1-1; D gene unclear. With 3 bases removed from V and 2 bases from J, the gap between germline ends came to 16 bases. This CDR3 comprises 16 residues. The V gene's germline CDR1 is LNHDA and CDR2 SQIVND (reference sequence). The CDR3 DNA reads as TGTGCCAGTAGTATCCTCTATACCACAACTAACACTGAAGCTTTCTTT. Protein sequence: CASSILYTTTNTEAFF.

This rearrangement joins TRBV15 to TRBJ2-1; a possible D gene is TRBD1 (5 bases). Per the germline V gene, CDR1 is LNHNV and CDR2 is YYDKDF (reference sequence). CDR3 length: 15 amino acids. Trimming shortened V by 4 bases and J by 6 bases, and 16 bases separated the two germline ends. The CDR3 sequence is CATSTGPPQGNEQFF. For the CDR3, the DNA is TGTGCCACCAGCACCGGGCCTCCGCAGGGCAATGAGCAGTTCTTC.

This clonotype was counted a few times. V is TRBV2 and J is TRBJ1-2, with D perhaps TRBD1 (5 bases). Germline V lookup: CDR1 SNHLY, CDR2 FYNNEI. The ends were cut back, 7 bases at V and 3 bases at J, with 6 bases in the middle. CDR3 length: 11 residues. This chain's CDR3 is CASTTDYGYTF. The CDR3 region has the DNA TGTGCCAGCACGACAGACTATGGCTACACCTTC.

This clonotype turned up a few times. This chain connects TRBV27 to TRBJ1-1; D may be TRBD1 (6 bases). The CDR3 consists of 13 residues. Per germline, CDR1 MNHEY and CDR2 SMNVEV (reference sequence). Deletions cut 6 bases from V and 4 bases from J, with 12 bases between. The CDR3 region has the DNA TGTGCCAGCAGCAACAGGGTAGGCACTGAAGCTTTCTTT. This sequence encodes CASSNRVGTEAFF.

In this sample, this clonotype turned up many times. V gene TRBV7-6 combines with J gene TRBJ2-3; D unclear. The germline V gene encodes CDR1 SGHVS and CDR2 FNYEAQ. Deletions cut 0 bases from V and 2 bases from J, with 3 bases between. This CDR3 region has 13 residues. DNA for the CDR3: TGTGCCAGCAGCTTAGCTTACACAGATACGCAGTATTTT. It yields the protein CASSLAYTDTQYF.

This clonotype turned up a few times. The chain recombines TRBV21-1 with TRBJ1-5. TRBV21-1 is deemed a pseudogene. The CDR3 is 11 amino acids. This CDR3 is CASSSTQPQHF. The CDR3 DNA follows: TGTGCCAGCAGCAGCACTCAGCCCCAGCATTTT.

This clonotype was counted a few times. This sequence joins TRBV7-8 and TRBJ2-1; a possible D gene is TRBD1 (5 bases). The CDR3 runs 14 residues. Trimming took 5 bases from V and 4 from J, leaving 12 bases between them. Germline V gene lookup returns CDR1 SGHVS and CDR2 FQNEAQ. As DNA, the CDR3 is TGTGCCAGCAGCCACCAGGGTCATTACAATGAGCAGTTCTTC. Translation: CASSHQGHYNEQFF.

The gene calls are TRBV29-1 and TRBJ1-1; 9 positions match TRBD1. Looked up from germline, CDR1 is SQVTM and CDR2 is ANQGSEA. This CDR3 spans 12 amino acids. Trimming removed 6 bases from V and 7 bases from J; junction bases left unmatched: 6. This chain's CDR3 is CSVPQGAGEAFF. CDR3 DNA sequence: TGCAGCGTCCCACAGGGGGCAGGTGAAGCTTTCTTT.

This clonotype was picked up many times. This chain joins TRBV12-3 or TRBV12-4 and TRBJ1-6; 7 bases agree with TRBD1. The CDR3 has 15 residues. Trimming at V came to 6 bases and at J to 8 bases, leaving 10 bases not matched to a gene. CDR3 nucleotides: TGTGCCAGCAGGCTGCAGGGGGTGGTTGATTCACCCCTCCACTTT. Its translation is CASRLQGVVDSPLHF.

This clonotype has only a few counts. This chain joins TRBV5-6 and TRBJ2-1, with 11 nucleotides matching TRBD2. Germline V gene data show CDR1 as SGHDT and CDR2 as YYEEEE. This CDR3 comprises 15 residues. Trimming at V came to 0 bases and at J to 8 bases, leaving 4 bases not matched to a gene. CDR3 in DNA: TGTGCCAGCAGCTTGGTTAGCGGGGGGGCCTATGAGCAGTTCTTC. Translation: CASSLVSGGAYEQFF.

A note on this clonotype: This sequence may be a read error, since a much larger clone differs from it by one base. V and J are TRBV12-3 or TRBV12-4 and TRBJ1-6, with a possible D match to TRBD1 (5 bases). The CDR3 consists of 14 residues. The germline V and J ends were trimmed by 2 bases and 7 bases, with 9 bases remaining between them. This CDR3 reads CASSLTQENSPLHF. The CDR3 region has the DNA TGTGCCAGCAGTTTAACACAGGAGAATTCACCCCTCCACTTT.

The chain has TRBV15 and TRBJ2-4, with 9 positions matching TRBD1. This CDR3 spans 16 amino acids. J gave up 6 bases and V 3 bases, and 9 bases lay outside the gene matches. Germline V lookup: CDR1 LNHNV, CDR2 YYDKDF (reference sequence). Here the CDR3 DNA reads TGTGCCACCAGCAGTCCGGGACAGGGACGAGGAAACATTCAGTACTTC. Residues: CATSSPGQGRGNIQYF.

The chain is built from TRBV7-9 and TRBJ2-7; D may be TRBD1 (6 bases). The CDR3 loop spans 14 amino acids. The V end was cut by 2 bases, the J end by 3 bases, with 11 bases between. In germline, CDR1 is SEHNR, CDR2 FQNEAQ (reference sequence). The DNA for the CDR3 is TGTGCCAGCAGCTTATCAGGGGACCGCTACGAGCAGTACGTC. It is translated as CASSLSGDRYEQYV.

The rearrangement joins TRBV14 to TRBJ1-2; no clear D gene. Trimming pared 0 bases from V and 4 bases from J, leaving 9 bases between. Germline CDR1 and CDR2: SGHDN and FVKESK. The CDR3 covers 14 residues. The CDR3 protein is CASSQDAVTYGYTF. CDR3 DNA sequence: TGTGCCAGCAGCCAAGACGCGGTCACCTATGGCTACACCTTC.

V is TRBV6-2 or TRBV6-3 and J is TRBJ1-5; unclear D gene. Trimming shortened V by 2 bases and J by 2 bases, and 4 bases separated the two germline ends. The CDR3 spans 13 residues. Germline-derived CDR1 and CDR2 are MNHEY and SVGEGT. CDR3 in DNA: TGTGCCAGCAGTTACCAAGGCAATCAGCCCCAGCATTTT. It yields the protein CASSYQGNQPQHF.